This is a list of T cell receptor beta chains from one sample in a study of T cells in Graves' hyperthyroidism and ophthalmopathy. TCRdb ran MiXCR on the multiplex PCR reads and lists one entry per CDR3 protein. The table has roughly 170,000 distinct CDR3 sequences, approximately 9% seen once. What was sequenced was blood. These receptors were obtained from a young woman with Graves' hyperthyroidism that later progressed to Graves' ophthalmopathy. The CDR3 runs from the conserved cysteine through the conserved F or W. Each record gives: V gene, D gene, J gene, clone size, CDR3 protein, CDR3 DNA. The D gene is left open where the match is weak. Not every row has a clone size; where given, it reads once, few, many or a size class.

V: TRBV20-1
D: .
J: TRBJ2-2
size: many
CDR3: CSAPNSAGELFF
DNA: TGCAGTGCTCCCAATTCGGCCGGGGAGCTGTTTTTT

V: TRBV4-1
D: TRBD1
J: TRBJ1-5
size: .
CDR3: CASSHSYRDRYNQPQHF
DNA: TGCGCCAGCAGCCACTCGTACCGGGACAGATATAATCAGCCCCAGCATTTT

V: TRBV14
D: TRBD1
J: TRBJ1-1
size: many
CDR3: CASMAGTGRTEAFF
DNA: TGTGCCAGCATGGCCGGGACAGGGCGGACTGAAGCTTTCTTT

V: TRBV25-1
D: TRBD1
J: TRBJ1-1
size: many
CDR3: CASSVLQGRGTEAFF
DNA: TGTGCCAGCAGTGTACTACAGGGGAGGGGCACTGAAGCTTTCTTT

V: TRBV20-1
D: TRBD2
J: TRBJ2-1
size: many
CDR3: CSARPAGLPLHNEQFF
DNA: TGCAGTGCTAGGCCTGCGGGACTACCTCTCCACAATGAGCAGTTCTTC

V: TRBV4-1
D: TRBD2
J: TRBJ2-3
size: .
CDR3: CASSQDIPLGGTDTQYF
DNA: TGCGCCAGCAGCCAAGATATCCCTCTCGGGGGGACAGATACGCAGTATTTT

V: TRBV7-6
D: TRBD2
J: TRBJ2-5
size: many
CDR3: CASSLYPGLAGGETQYF
DNA: TGTGCCAGCAGCTTATATCCTGGACTAGCGGGAGGAGAGACCCAGTACTTC

V: TRBV3-1
D: .
J: TRBJ2-7
size: many
CDR3: CASSQEFAGTYEQYF
DNA: TGTGCCAGCAGCCAGGAGTTCGCAGGTACCTACGAGCAGTACTTC

V: TRBV6-1
D: .
J: TRBJ1-5
size: many
CDR3: CASSAFQGSNQPQHF
DNA: TGTGCCAGCAGTGCTTTTCAGGGGAGCAATCAGCCCCAGCATTTT

V: TRBV20-1
D: TRBD1
J: TRBJ2-7
size: many
CDR3: CSVAGLPGQTLYEQYF
DNA: TGCAGTGTCGCAGGCCTGCCGGGACAGACACTCTACGAGCAGTACTTC